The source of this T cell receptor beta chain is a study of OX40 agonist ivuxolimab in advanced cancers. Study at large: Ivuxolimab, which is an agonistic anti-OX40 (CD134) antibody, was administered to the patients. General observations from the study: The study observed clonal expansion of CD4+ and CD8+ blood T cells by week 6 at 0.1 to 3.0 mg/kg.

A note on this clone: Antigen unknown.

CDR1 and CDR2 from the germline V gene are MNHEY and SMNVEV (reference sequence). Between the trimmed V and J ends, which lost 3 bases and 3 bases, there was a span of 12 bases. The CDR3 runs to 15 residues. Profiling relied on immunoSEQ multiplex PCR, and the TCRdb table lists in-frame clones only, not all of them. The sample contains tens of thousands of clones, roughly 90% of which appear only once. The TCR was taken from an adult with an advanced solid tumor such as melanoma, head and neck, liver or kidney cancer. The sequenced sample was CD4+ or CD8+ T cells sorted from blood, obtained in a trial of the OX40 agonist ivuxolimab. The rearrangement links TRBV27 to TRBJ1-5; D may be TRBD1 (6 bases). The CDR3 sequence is CASSFGGRTNQPQHF. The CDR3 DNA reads TGTGCCAGCAGTTTCGGGGGCAGGACCAATCAGCCCCAGCATTTT.